This T cell receptor (beta chain) was found in a study of CD8 T cells in Susac syndrome. The authors carried out high-throughput sequencing of TCR beta. They applied it to CD8+ and CD4+ T cells obtained from blood. Controls comprised healthy donors matched for age and sex. TEMRA cells were FACS-enriched, unlike CD8+ and CD4+ T cells, which were negatively isolated. When the RNA was reverse transcribed, random hexamers were used with an input of roughly 0.45 to 1 ug. Coverage of TCR beta CDR3 amplification by immunoSEQ multiplex PCR extended to 54 Vbeta and 13 Jbeta. TCRdb re-called the immunoSEQ multiplex PCR reads with MiXCR, one entry per CDR3 protein. The data hold roughly 200,000 distinct CDR3 sequences, with about 94% observed a single time. Germline V CDR1 and CDR2: DFQATT, SNEGSKA (reference sequence). The CDR3 covers 11 residues. Trimming stripped 5 bases from V and 5 bases from J, with 9 bases between.

V gene TRBV20-1 combines with J gene TRBJ1-1; weak D call: TRBD1 (6 bases). Source material: CD4+ T cells from PBMCs. The receptor was derived from a human donor in good health. The CDR3: CSARGGTEAFF. In nucleotides, the CDR3 is TGCAGTGCTCGAGGGGGGACTGAAGCTTTCTTT.